The TCR beta chain described here comes from a study of OX40 agonist ivuxolimab in advanced cancers. Study background: Three patients, one with hepatocellular carcinoma and two with cutaneous melanoma, achieved partial responses.

Study-wide findings and caveats: At doses 0.1 to 3.0 mg/kg, CD4+ and CD8+ clones expanded.

Trimming cost V 7 bases and J 6 bases, with 13 bases left between them. This CDR3 spans 14 amino acids. Per the germline V gene, CDR1 is MNHNS and CDR2 is SASEGT. In regard to this clone: The antigen remains unidentified.

Sequencing was performed with immunoSEQ multiplex PCR; in TCRdb, only in-frame clones are kept and a portion is missing. Among tens of thousands of clones listed, over 80% were seen once. The source was CD4+ or CD8+ T cells sorted from blood, collected in a trial of the OX40 agonist ivuxolimab. The chain is built from TRBV6-1 and TRBJ1-6; possibly TRBD1 for D (5 bases). The clonotype originates from an adult with an advanced solid tumor such as melanoma, head and neck, liver or kidney cancer. CDR3 in amino acids: CASMRPGPNSPLHF. The CDR3 nucleotides are TGTGCCAGCATGAGACCGGGGCCTAATTCACCCCTCCACTTT.